These 29 T cell receptor beta chains share one sample of origin, sequenced in a study of blood T cell repertoires in COVID-19. Only in-frame clones appear in the TCRdb table, and some are missing; sequencing was by immunoSEQ multiplex PCR. The sample has 95,000 to 150,000 clones, around 84% seen once. Sequenced material: PBMCs or T cells enriched from blood (not recorded which). Source of these receptors: a woman aged 30 to 39 who had recovered from COVID-19.

The chain carries TRBV19 and TRBJ2-6, with 7 bases that match TRBD1. Germline V gene lookup returns CDR1 LNHDA and CDR2 SQIVND (reference sequence). Losses at the gene ends were 9 bases for V and 0 bases for J; bases not matched to a gene: 8. CDR3 size: 16 residues. In DNA, the CDR3 is TGTGCCAGCCGGCGTAGGGACAGCTCTGGGGCCAACGTCCTGACTTTC. It translates to CASRRRDSSGANVLTF.

This chain uses TRBV19 with TRBJ1-4; D is ambiguous. The ends were cut back, 1 base at V and 7 bases at J, with 7 bases in the middle. CDR3 length: 13 amino acids. CDR1 and CDR2 (germline): LNHDA, SQIVND (reference sequence). The chain's CDR3 is CASSIGRAEKLFF. For the CDR3, the DNA is TGTGCCAGTAGTATAGGGAGGGCTGAAAAACTGTTTTTT.

The chain has TRBV29-1 and TRBJ2-7; tentative D call: TRBD1 (5 bases). Deletions cut 1 base from V and 3 bases from J, with 25 bases between. CDR3 length equals 18 residues. CDR1 is SQVTM and CDR2 is ANQGSEA in the germline V gene. The CDR3, as DNA: TGCAGCGTTGAAGCCCCATTTTCTCAGGGTCCCTTTGTCTACGAGCAGTACTTC. This encodes CSVEAPFSQGPFVYEQYF.

The V and J genes are TRBV2 and TRBJ2-1, with TRBD2 matching over 7 bases. After removal of 3 bases from V and 7 bases from J, the junction contained 9 bases not matched to a gene. Germline V gene data show CDR1 as SNHLY and CDR2 as FYNNEI. The CDR3 loop spans 15 amino acids. The CDR3, as DNA: TGTGCCAGCAGTGAGGAGCGGGGCGCGGGAAATGAGCAGTTCTTC. It codes for CASSEERGAGNEQFF.

This chain joins TRBV7-6 and TRBJ2-5; 13 positions match TRBD2. Germline values: CDR1 SGHVS, CDR2 FNYEAQ. The CDR3 spans 18 residues. Trimming at V came to 0 bases and at J to 2 bases, leaving 6 bases not matched to a gene. CDR3 region: CASSLAPTSGRRQETQYF. The DNA of the CDR3 is TGTGCCAGCAGCTTAGCCCCGACTAGCGGGAGGCGTCAAGAGACCCAGTACTTC.

This clone appeared once. The rearrangement joins TRBV28 to TRBJ2-7, with D possibly TRBD1 on 5 matching bases. Per the germline V gene, CDR1 is MDHEN and CDR2 is SYDVKM. The CDR3 length is 11 residues. Trimming removed 8 bases at V and 2 bases at J, with 7 bases between. CDR3 in amino acids: CASQGPYEQYF. The CDR3 DNA reads as TGTGCCAGCCAGGGCCCCTACGAGCAGTACTTC. Full variable domain (missing parts from reference TRBV28 and TRBJ2-7): DVKVTQSSRYLVKRTGEKVFLECVQDMDHENMFWYRQDPGLGLRLIYFSYDVKMKEKGDIPEGYSVSREKKERFSLILESASTNQTSMYLCASQGPYEQYFGPGTRLTVT.

The rearrangement links TRBV30 to TRBJ2-1, with 9 positions matching TRBD1. This CDR3 has 17 residues. Germline CDR1 reads GTSNPN; CDR2 reads SVGIG (reference sequence). V was pared by 4 bases and J by 1 base, with 11 bases of the junction left unmatched. CDR3 sequence: CAWNRDRVAGSYNEQFF. Here the CDR3 DNA reads TGTGCCTGGAACCGGGACAGGGTTGCCGGATCCTACAATGAGCAGTTCTTC. Combining the CDR3 with reference TRBV30 and TRBJ2-1 gives the whole variable domain SQTIHQWPATLVQPVGSPLSLECTVEGTSNPNLYWYRQAAGRGLQLLFYSVGIGQISSEVPQNLSASRPQDRQFILSSKKLLLSDSGFYLCAWNRDRVAGSYNEQFFGPGTRLTVL.

The count of this clone is one. This chain uses TRBV6-5 with TRBJ1-1, with D tentatively TRBD1 (5 bases). CDR1 and CDR2 (germline): MNHEY, SVGAGI. Trimming removed 7 bases at V and 4 bases at J, with 16 bases between. The CDR3 loop spans 14 amino acids. CDR3 amino acids: CASIRFAGGTEAFF. In DNA, the CDR3 is TGTGCCAGCATTAGGTTCGCGGGGGGCACTGAAGCTTTCTTT.

V and J are TRBV25-1 and TRBJ1-1; D may be TRBD1 (5 bases). The CDR3 consists of 16 residues. The V and J ends lost 4 bases and 0 bases respectively, with 15 bases between them. Germline assignment: CDR1 MGHDK and CDR2 SYGVNS. Written as DNA, the CDR3 is TGTGCCAGCAGTGGGAATAGACAGTTCATGAACACTGAAGCTTTCTTT. The encoded protein is CASSGNRQFMNTEAFF.

The rearrangement joins TRBV5-1 to TRBJ1-1, with D unresolved. The V end lost 2 bases, the J end lost 4 bases, and 12 bases lay between the germline ends. CDR3 length equals 14 residues. CDR1 and CDR2 from the germline V gene are SGHRS and YFSETQ. Written as DNA, the CDR3 is TGCGCCAGCAGCTTTACAGCAGGTCCCACTGAAGCTTTCTTT. Translating it yields CASSFTAGPTEAFF.

The V gene is TRBV7-9, the J gene TRBJ1-1; TRBD1 matches 10 bases. V lost 2 bases and J lost 9; bases outside the gene matches: 12. The CDR3 consists of 16 residues. Germline CDR1 is SEHNR and CDR2 is FQNEAQ (reference sequence). CDR3 in amino acids: CASSLPRRDRGSKAFF. The CDR3 DNA reads TGTGCCAGCAGCTTACCCCGCCGGGACAGGGGTTCTAAAGCTTTCTTT. Supplemented by reference TRBV7-9 and TRBJ1-1, the full variable domain reads DTGVSQNPRHKITKRGQNVTFRCDPISEHNRLYWYRQTLGQGPEFLTYFQNEAQLEKSRLLSDRFSAERPKGSFSTLEIQRTEQGDSAMYLCASSLPRRDRGSKAFFGQGTRLTVV.

The chain carries TRBV9 and TRBJ1-3, with 8 bases that match TRBD1. The germline V gene encodes CDR1 SGDLS and CDR2 YYNGEE. V lost 4 bases and J lost 4; bases outside the gene matches: 16. The CDR3 is made up of 18 amino acids. CDR3 loop: CASSSGQGGSSLGNTIYF. In DNA form, the CDR3 reads TGTGCCAGCAGCTCCGGACAGGGAGGAAGTAGCTTAGGAAACACCATATATTTT.

V usage is TRBV7-2 and J usage is TRBJ2-2; 8 nucleotides align to TRBD2. V lost 10 bases, J lost 6 bases, and 16 bases stayed unmatched. The CDR3 has 16 residues. Per the germline V gene, CDR1 is SGHTA and CDR2 is FQGNSA. CDR3: CATSGLGGRRAGELFF. The CDR3 nucleotides are TGTGCCACCTCGGGCCTGGGCGGGAGGCGGGCCGGGGAGCTGTTTTTT.

The V call is TRBV7-6, the J call TRBJ1-3; D remains ambiguous. Trimming removed 6 bases at V and 0 bases at J, with 3 bases between. Germline V CDR1 and CDR2: SGHVS, FNYEAQ. CDR3 length: 12 amino acids. The CDR3 is CASRASGNTIYF. CDR3 nucleotides: TGTGCCAGCAGGGCCTCTGGAAACACCATATATTTT.

V gene TRBV5-3 combines with J gene TRBJ2-3; D is possibly TRBD2 (5 bases). TRBV5-3 counts as an open reading frame of uncertain function. V lost 2 bases and J lost 4, with 14 bases in between. The CDR3 has 15 amino acids. The CDR3 region has the DNA TGTGCCAGAAGCTTCCGGGGTTTGGGCTCAGATACGCAGTATTTT. Translating gives CARSFRGLGSDTQYF.

DNA of the CDR3: TGTGCCAGCTCACCACGAACGTTGACTAGCGGTCTTTACAATGAGCAGTTCTTC. Protein: CASSPRTLTSGLYNEQFF. The chain has TRBV18 and TRBJ2-1, with 9 bases aligning to TRBD2. The V and J ends lost 1 base and 4 bases, in that order; junction bases with no gene match: 11. Germline lookup yields CDR1 KGHSH and CDR2 LQKENI. The length of the CDR3 is 18 residues.

The chain joins TRBV9 to TRBJ2-3; 9 nucleotides line up with TRBD2. V shed 0 bases, J shed 2 bases, and the junction held 10 bases outside the gene matches. Germline CDR1 reads SGDLS; CDR2 reads YYNGEE. The CDR3 covers 18 residues. CDR3 region: CASSVALSAGLATDTQYF. In nucleotides, the CDR3 is TGTGCCAGCAGCGTAGCTTTATCGGCGGGACTAGCCACAGATACGCAGTATTTT.

The CDR3 bases are TGTGCCAGCAACCTCCCCCGGGTTGATAAGTCCTATGGCTACACCTTC. Translating gives CASNLPRVDKSYGYTF. The chain combines TRBV28 with TRBJ1-2; D gene unclear. The CDR3 extends over 16 amino acids. The V and J ends lost 7 bases and 4 bases respectively, with 22 bases between them. Germline CDR1 and CDR2: MDHEN and SYDVKM.

The gene calls are TRBV6-1 and TRBJ1-2; D call uncertain. In germline, CDR1 is MNHNS, CDR2 SASEGT. This CDR3 is built from 15 residues. The V gene lost 1 base and the J gene lost 6 bases, with 15 bases spanning the gap. The CDR3 sequence: CASSEVDLLPDGYTF. Written as DNA, the CDR3 is TGTGCCAGCAGTGAAGTCGATCTCCTACCGGATGGCTACACCTTC.

The rearrangement uses TRBV13 and TRBJ1-2; D unresolved. The V gene's germline CDR1 is PRHDT and CDR2 FYEKMQ (reference sequence). Trimming took 4 bases from V and 0 from J, leaving 3 bases between them. CDR3 size: 12 residues. The CDR3: CASSYSNYGYTF. DNA for the CDR3: TGTGCCAGCAGCTACTCTAACTATGGCTACACCTTC.

V usage is TRBV19 and J usage is TRBJ1-2, with D tentatively TRBD1 (6 bases). The CDR3 totals 14 residues. V was cut by 4 bases and J by 1 base, with 10 bases left in between. The germline V gene has CDR1 LNHDA and CDR2 SQIVND (reference sequence). CDR3 nucleotide sequence: TGTGCCAGTAGTAGGGGGCTTGGTAACTATGGCTACACCTTC. This encodes CASSRGLGNYGYTF.

The chain employs TRBV7-3 and TRBJ2-1; the match to TRBD2 covers 7 bases. The CDR3 length is 15 residues. V lost 5 bases to trimming and J lost 4 bases; unmatched junction nucleotides: 8. Per the germline V gene, CDR1 is SGHTA and CDR2 is FQGTGA. This CDR3 is CASSPELAPYNEQFF. In nucleotides, the CDR3 is TGTGCCAGCAGCCCCGAACTAGCGCCGTACAATGAGCAGTTCTTC.

The rearrangement uses TRBV7-2 and TRBJ2-4, with 9 bases identical to TRBD1. The J segment lost 7 bases and the V segment lost 1 base, leaving 5 bases of the junction unmatched. The CDR3 totals 15 residues. Looked up from germline, CDR1 is SGHTA and CDR2 is FQGNSA. This chain's CDR3 is CASSLVGTGPNIQYF. The CDR3 coding sequence is TGTGCCAGCAGCTTAGTCGGGACAGGGCCTAACATTCAGTACTTC.

The chain joins TRBV19 to TRBJ1-5; a weak D match, TRBD1 (5 bases). Germline CDR1 reads LNHDA; CDR2 reads SQIVND (reference sequence). Trimming removed 6 bases at V and 2 bases at J, with 17 bases between. The CDR3 spans 16 residues. For the CDR3, the DNA is TGTGCCAGTAGAGAGGGCGGGGGAATTCGCAATCAGCCCCAGCATTTT. Protein: CASREGGGIRNQPQHF.

The genes are TRBV28 and TRBJ2-7; maybe TRBD1 (5 bases). The V gene lost 6 bases and the J gene lost 7 bases, with 16 bases spanning the gap. Germline V CDR1 and CDR2: MDHEN, SYDVKM. The CDR3 has 13 residues. The CDR3 sequence: CASRGPGPGEQYF. For the CDR3, the DNA is TGTGCCAGCAGAGGCCCAGGGCCAGGGGAGCAGTACTTC.

The CDR3 DNA reads as TGTGCCAGCAGCTTTAACAGGGGGGGAAATCAGCCCCAGCATTTT. This codes for CASSFNRGGNQPQHF. The V and J genes are TRBV7-7 and TRBJ1-5, with TRBD1 identical over 8 bases. CDR1 and CDR2 from the germline V gene are SSHAT and FNYEAQ (reference sequence). Trimming cost V 3 bases and J 4 bases; bases outside gene matches: 5. CDR3 length: 15 amino acids.

The V call is TRBV2, the J call TRBJ2-7, with TRBD2 matching 7 bases. Germline V gene data show CDR1 as SNHLY and CDR2 as FYNNEI. Losses at the gene ends were 5 bases for V and 1 base for J; bases not matched to a gene: 8. The CDR3 totals 15 residues. The CDR3 is CASSFSWTSSYEQYF. CDR3 sequence (DNA): TGTGCCAGCAGTTTTTCCTGGACTAGTTCCTACGAGCAGTACTTC.

The V call is TRBV29-1, the J call TRBJ1-2; 8 bases match TRBD1. V shed 4 bases and J 6 bases; nucleotides not matched to a gene: 13. Germline CDR1 and CDR2: SQVTM and ANQGSEA. There are 15 residues in the CDR3. The CDR3 protein is CSVGDRSLLGDGYTF. For the CDR3, the DNA is TGCAGCGTTGGGGACAGGAGCCTCCTTGGGGATGGCTACACCTTC. Full variable domain (rest looked up from reference TRBV29-1 and TRBJ1-2): SAVISQKPSRDICQRGTSLTIQCQVDSQVTMMFWYRQQPGQSLTLIATANQGSEATYESGFVIDKFPISRPNLTFSTLTVSNMSPEDSSIYLCSVGDRSLLGDGYTFGSGTRLTVV.

CDR3 sequence: CASSWRGTSGIYEQYF. The CDR3 region has the DNA TGTGCCAGCAGTTGGCGTGGGACTAGCGGGATCTACGAGCAGTACTTC. The chain is built from TRBV28 and TRBJ2-7, with 13 bases that match TRBD2. Germline V gene sequence: CDR1 MDHEN, CDR2 SYDVKM. The CDR3 is made up of 16 amino acids. Trimming cost V 4 bases and J 3 bases; bases outside gene matches: 6.